The clone carrying this TCR beta chain was counted only a few times. Its antigen is as yet unknown. The data originate from a study of radiation and T cells in renal cell carcinoma. Study context: Nephrectomy followed 15 Gy stereotactic body radiation by 4 weeks.

Overall study results and limits: In blood, top tumor clones expanded by 2 weeks, shrinking by 4.

Libraries were prepared by immunoSEQ multiplex PCR; TCRdb keeps only in-frame clonotypes and omits some of them. The data contain about 61,000 clones, about three quarters of them seen just once; the ten biggest clones take up 6% to 9.5%. As for time point: baseline pretreatment blood. Treatment here: 15 Gy SBRT to primary tumor, nephrectomy 4 weeks later. The V and J ends lost 0 bases and 7 bases respectively, with 10 bases between them. The CDR3 is made up of 13 amino acids. CDR1 and CDR2 from the germline V gene are GTSNPN and SVGIG (reference sequence). The sequence came from a man aged 55 to 70 with renal cell carcinoma. This sequence joins TRBV30 and TRBJ1-5; perhaps TRBD1 as D (5 bases). The input for sequencing was blood, taken from a patient whose treatment included radiotherapy and nephrectomy. The CDR3 DNA follows: TGTGCCTGGAGTGTGACTCGGGGCCAGCCCCAGCATTTT. This codes for CAWSVTRGQPQHF.